A selection of T cell receptor beta chains follows, all from one sample in a study of monozygotic twins with inflammatory bowel disease. Each CDR3 protein gets one entry in TCRdb, which reprocessed the 5' RACE reads and gives no DNA. This listing includes 160,000 or so distinct CDR3 sequences. Specimen: blood. The receptors come from a human donor with ulcerative colitis or Crohn's disease, or a healthy co-twin of an affected twin (not recorded which). Each CDR3 is given with its conserved first and last residue.

v_gene,j_gene,CDR3aa
TRBV20-1,TRBJ2-2,CSARDRGRDTGELFF
TRBV11-2,TRBJ2-7,CASSQLRGRKYYEQYF
TRBV29-1,TRBJ2-1,CSVEDLTQGERFF
TRBV6-6,TRBJ2-7,CASSENGYEQYF
TRBV24-1,TRBJ2-1,CATGRDTPRDEQFF
TRBV20-1,TRBJ2-1,CSGDGTYNEQFF
TRBV27,TRBJ2-2,CASGPQYTGELFF
TRBV20-1,TRBJ2-1,CSARRAGGSYYNEQFF
TRBV7-2,TRBJ2-1,CASSLTSGQYSYNEQFF
TRBV5-1,TRBJ2-7,CASSFNAGQGFEQYF
TRBV20-1,TRBJ2-2,CSAEDRPHRTLFF
TRBV15,TRBJ1-4,CATSRDRRSANEKLFF
TRBV20-1,TRBJ1-2,CSARATSGTPWVNYGYTF
TRBV6-2/TRBV6-3,TRBJ1-6,CASSYATGQGDGSPLHF
TRBV28,TRBJ2-2,CASSSPAGDGGELFF
TRBV11-2,TRBJ2-5,CASSLYPRQGRESQETQYF
TRBV7-9,TRBJ2-7,CASSPYQGAEYEQYF
TRBV24-1,TRBJ2-3,CATSAGAGFADTQYF
TRBV6-5,TRBJ1-3,CASSSRPDSGNTIYF
TRBV3-1,TRBJ1-1,CASMSRTANTEAFF
TRBV7-8,TRBJ2-7,CASSLFLASDAQRQYF
TRBV5-1,TRBJ2-2,CASRNAGGTGELFF
TRBV20-1,TRBJ1-2,CSARPQGDGDRGYTF
TRBV4-2,TRBJ2-7,CASSYRDNSYEQYF
TRBV20-1,TRBJ1-1,CSATQGRSEVNTEAFF
TRBV5-4,TRBJ2-5,CASSLRGSWETQYF
TRBV28,TRBJ2-1,CASSPPSGRAVNEQFF
TRBV5-1,TRBJ1-4,CASSSNRGRYMEEKLFF
TRBV5-1,TRBJ2-3,CASSFGTAADTQYF
TRBV6-1,TRBJ2-4,CAGTRDNEDMQYF
TRBV19,TRBJ1-4,CASSIRTASLDWREKLFF
TRBV7-9,TRBJ2-4,CASSLTGGFIQYF
TRBV7-9,TRBJ2-7,CASSGGSQWSF
TRBV4-2,TRBJ2-7,CASSPRAGDSYEQYF
TRBV4-1,TRBJ2-1,CASSQYLPRYEQFF
TRBV20-1,TRBJ2-3,CSARKDFPHTDTQYF
TRBV5-6,TRBJ1-3,CASSRRGGGNTIYF
TRBV12-5,TRBJ2-5,CASGLVNRGLAEETQYF
TRBV20-1,TRBJ2-7,CSARGRGNEQYF
TRBV7-9,TRBJ2-2,CASSPGGLTGELFF
TRBV11-2,TRBJ2-1,CASSSPLAGGSFGNEQFF
TRBV20-1,TRBJ1-2,CSARSRGRLYGYTF